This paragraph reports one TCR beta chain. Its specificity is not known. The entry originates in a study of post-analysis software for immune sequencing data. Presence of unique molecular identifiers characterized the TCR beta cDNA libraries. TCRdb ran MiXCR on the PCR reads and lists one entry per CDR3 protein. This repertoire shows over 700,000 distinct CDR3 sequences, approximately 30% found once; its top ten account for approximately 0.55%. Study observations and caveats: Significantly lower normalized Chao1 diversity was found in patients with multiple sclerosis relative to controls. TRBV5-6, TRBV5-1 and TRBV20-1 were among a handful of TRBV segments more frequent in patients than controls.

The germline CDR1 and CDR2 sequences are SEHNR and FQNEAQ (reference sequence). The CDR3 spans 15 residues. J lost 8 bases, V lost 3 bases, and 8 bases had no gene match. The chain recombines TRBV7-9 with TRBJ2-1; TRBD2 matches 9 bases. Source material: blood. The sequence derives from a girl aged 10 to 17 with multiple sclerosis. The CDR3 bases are TGTGCCAGCAGCTTCGGAAGGACTAGCGTCGATGAGCAGTTCTTC. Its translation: CASSFGRTSVDEQFF.